This T cell receptor beta chain was identified in a study of molecular identifiers for immune sequencing clone quantification. Study-level information: Across replicate runs, RNA obtained from approximately 20,000 or 100,000 naive CD8 cells was divided into five, with four undergoing sequencing.

Germline values: CDR1 SQVTM, CDR2 ANQGSEA. CDR3 length: 12 residues. Trimming left V 3 bases short and J 5 bases short, with 10 bases between. The sample holds many counts of this clonotype. TCRdb recomputed calls from the PCR reads with MiXCR, one row per CDR3 protein. The sample carries about 640,000 distinct CDR3 sequences, 15% to 20% recorded once. Sample: naive CD8+ T cells from blood, with Jurkat cell RNA spiked in. Subset meaning: FACS-sorted CD8+CD4-CCR7+CD45RA+ naive T cells. The V call is TRBV29-1, the J call TRBJ2-5, with unresolved D. This receptor was identified in a human donor in good health. Some libraries in this study had Jurkat cell RNA spiked in. The CDR3 nucleotides are TGCAGCGTTGACCTGGGGTGGGAGACCCAGTACTTC. Residues: CSVDLGWETQYF.